This entry lists 11 T cell receptor beta chains sequenced from one sample in a study of human T cells and chemical hapten exposure. Noted time point: pre-sensitization, week 0. Treatment meaning: therapeutic diphenylcyclopropenone sensitization with weekly scalp DPC. TCRdb analysed the RACE reads with MiXCR anew, one entry per CDR3 protein. Here the sample spans about 260,000 distinct CDR3 sequences, about 9% being singletons. The source was whole blood, collected in connection with sensitization to the hapten diphenylcyclopropenone (DPC). The origin of the receptors is a woman between 35 and 50 years old with alopecia areata. Some clones in this sample may be carry-over from other donors' samples.

The CDR3 loop is CASSLGLGGSSYNEQFF. CDR3 bases: TGTGCCAGCAGCTTAGGCCTGGGAGGATCCTCCTACAATGAGCAGTTCTTC. The chain is built from TRBV13 and TRBJ2-1; a weak D match, TRBD2 (6 bases). Trimming pared 0 bases from V and 0 bases from J, leaving 12 bases between. This CDR3 is built from 17 residues. Germline V CDR1 and CDR2: PRHDT, FYEKMQ (reference sequence).

This clonotype showed up just a few times. This chain joins TRBV3-1 and TRBJ1-5; D is uncertain. V was cut by 1 base and J by 3 bases, with 7 bases left in between. This CDR3 region has 14 residues. Germline CDR1 reads LGHDT; CDR2 reads YNNKEL (reference sequence). CDR3 amino acids: CASSQGPFNQPQHF. DNA of the CDR3: TGTGCCAGCAGCCAAGGACCTTTCAATCAGCCCCAGCATTTT.

This clonotype was found many times. The J gene is TRBJ2-1, the V gene TRBV7-2; tentatively, D is TRBD2 (5 bases). From germline, CDR1 is SGHTA and CDR2 FQGNSA. There are 15 residues in the CDR3. V gave up 3 bases and J gave up 2 bases, with 11 bases separating them. The CDR3 region has the DNA TGTGCCAGCAGCTTGGACTCCGGGACCTACAATGAGCAGTTCTTC. Its protein is CASSLDSGTYNEQFF.

Only a few counts were recorded for this clonotype. This chain connects TRBV5-1 to TRBJ2-7, with TRBD1 matching 8 bases. Germline CDR1 and CDR2: SGHRS and YFSETQ. CDR3 length: 14 amino acids. Trimming cost V 6 bases and J 2 bases; bases outside gene matches: 7. CDR3 protein: CASNPDRVTYEQYF. The CDR3, as DNA: TGCGCCAGCAACCCGGACAGGGTCACCTACGAGCAGTACTTC. The entire variable domain, with the rest obtained from reference TRBV5-1 and TRBJ2-7, is as follows: KAGVTQTPRYLIKTRGQQVTLSCSPISGHRSVSWYQQTPGQGLQFLFEYFSETQRNKGNFPGRFSGRQFSNSRSEMNVSTLELGDSALYLCASNPDRVTYEQYFGPGTRLTVT.

CDR3 DNA sequence: TGTGCCAGCAGCTTACCCAGCCGGTACGGGGACACAGATACGCAGTATTTT. Amino acids: CASSLPSRYGDTDTQYF. The rearrangement links TRBV7-2 to TRBJ2-3; perhaps TRBD2 as D (5 bases). Looked up from germline, CDR1 is SGHTA and CDR2 is FQGNSA. V lost 2 bases and J lost 2, with 17 bases in between. The CDR3 sequence is 17 residues long.

This clonotype was seen only a few times. The chain has TRBV20-1 and TRBJ1-5, with D unresolved. V was cut by 3 bases and J by 0 bases, with 12 bases left in between. CDR3 size: 15 residues. Germline lookup yields CDR1 DFQATT and CDR2 SNEGSKA (reference sequence). The CDR3 is CSARSTVNSNQPQHF. The CDR3 DNA reads TGCAGTGCTAGGTCGACGGTTAATAGCAATCAGCCCCAGCATTTT.

Many counts were recorded for this clonotype. This chain links TRBV6-5 with TRBJ2-7; 8 bases line up with TRBD2. CDR1 is MNHEY, CDR2 SVGAGI, per germline. CDR3 size: 14 residues. V lost 5 bases and J lost 2; bases outside the gene matches: 5. In DNA form, the CDR3 reads TGTGCCAGCAGTACGGGGGGGCGCACCTACGAGCAGTACTTC. This translates into CASSTGGRTYEQYF.

This sequence joins TRBV2 and TRBJ2-1; TRBD2 agrees at 7 bases. The germline V gene encodes CDR1 SNHLY and CDR2 FYNNEI. The CDR3 runs to 12 residues. The V and J ends lost 8 bases and 14 bases, in that order; junction bases with no gene match: 12. This chain's CDR3 is CASLTPFGREFF. In DNA, the CDR3 is TGTGCCAGCCTAACCCCTTTTGGGAGGGAGTTCTTC.

This clonotype was observed a few times. The chain combines TRBV7-2 with TRBJ2-1; no reliable D call. V gave up 4 bases and J gave up 4 bases, with 17 bases separating them. The CDR3 is 16 residues long. Germline assignment: CDR1 SGHTA and CDR2 FQGNSA. Written as DNA, the CDR3 is TGTGCCAGCAGCTCCCGATGGCTTTCGCTTTACAATGAGCAGTTCTTC. The encoded protein is CASSSRWLSLYNEQFF.

This clonotype has a handful of counts. The chain joins TRBV12-2 to TRBJ1-1; the table's D call of TRBD1 was not tested on the DNA. TRBV12-2 is deemed a pseudogene. The CDR3 is made up of 14 amino acids. The CDR3 bases are TGTGCAAGTCGCACAACCGAGGGGTTCACTGAAGCTTTCTTT. Its protein product is CASRTTEGFTEAFF.

The chain couples TRBV20-1 to TRBJ2-1, with no clear D. From germline, CDR1 is DFQATT and CDR2 SNEGSKA (reference sequence). Trimming removed 6 bases from V and 7 bases from J, with 22 bases in between. CDR3 length: 15 residues. CDR3 DNA: TGCAGTGCCCAAGACGGCAGCCCAACGAGGAATGAGCAGTTCTTC. The encoded protein is CSAQDGSPTRNEQFF.